The source of this TCR beta chain is a study of T cells in Graves' hyperthyroidism and ophthalmopathy. Study as a whole: Peripheral blood was drawn at first diagnosis, prior to all treatment. Regarding the study as a whole: Most thyroid clonotypes with frequency above 0.001 were detected in blood.

RNA transcripts gave rise to amplified TCR beta CDR3 regions. With the HTBI primer set, the TCR CDR3 went through a first round of RT-PCR. MiXCR, run by TCRdb on the multiplex PCR reads, gives a single entry per CDR3 protein. This table holds 750,000 to 950,000 distinct CDR3 sequences, 35% to 45% found once. CDR1 and CDR2 from the germline V gene are SQVTM and ANQGSEA. The trim removed 7 bases at V and 12 bases at J, leaving 5 bases unmatched. This CDR3 is 9 amino acids long. The hyperthyroidism patients had all been newly diagnosed, and their disease duration was under 2 months. Their ages ranged from 18 to 65 years. This clonotype was seen many times. As yet, its antigen is unknown.

The sample consisted of blood. This chain uses TRBV29-1 with TRBJ1-2, with 7 nucleotides matching TRBD1. This TCR was recovered from a man aged 18 to 29 with Graves' hyperthyroidism. The CDR3 sequence: CSDGTANTF. The CDR3 region has the DNA TGCAGCGACGGGACAGCCAACACCTTC.